The rows below give T cell receptor beta chains drawn from one sample of a study of blood T cell repertoires in COVID-19. Method: immunoSEQ multiplex PCR; TCRdb's copy keeps in-frame clones and lacks some. The table records 200,000 to 300,000 clones, around 90% of them present only once. The sample was peripheral blood. These TCRs come from an older woman with COVID-19, enrolled during active disease. The CDR3 runs from the conserved cysteine through the conserved F or W. Each record gives: V gene, J gene, clone size, CDR3 length, CDR3 protein. Some rows mark clone size as missing; the rest say once, few, many or name a class of expanded clone.

TRBV11-2	TRBJ1-2	few	19	CASSHYSITRRGPNYGYTF
TRBV6-2/TRBV6-3	TRBJ2-7	NA	14	CASSYRRESNEQYF
TRBV7-8	TRBJ2-7	NA	15	CASSPRTGPSYEQYF
TRBV4-1	TRBJ2-2	NA	17	CASSQNTPLAGDRGAVF
TRBV7-3	TRBJ1-1	NA	13	CASSLTRNTEAFF
TRBV6-6	TRBJ1-4	NA	14	CASSLTGGGEKLFF
TRBV29-1	TRBJ2-7	NA	11	CSGYRGDEQYF
TRBV28	TRBJ2-7	NA	15	CASSPALVGGYEQYF
TRBV18	TRBJ1-6	NA	15	CASSPFPGYGSPLHF
TRBV13	TRBJ2-7	NA	18	CASSSSAWGTGSSYEQYF
TRBV7-3	TRBJ1-5	NA	13	CASSLFPGQPQHF
TRBV27	TRBJ1-2	NA	15	CASRASGHPNYGYTF
TRBV19	TRBJ2-2	few	15	CASGTRGQNTGELFF
TRBV5-6	TRBJ1-2	once	15	CASSDGTGGNYGYTF
TRBV13	TRBJ1-3	NA	16	CASSLAGAFSGNTIYF